One and the same sample provided the 7 T cell receptor beta chains below, sequenced in a study of T cell responses to AZD1222 COVID-19 vaccine. Here immunoSEQ multiplex PCR was the method, and the copy in TCRdb shows in-frame clones only, minus some. The sample contains tens of thousands of clones, about 85% of which appear only once. The starting material was peripheral blood, obtained on day 0 of MenACWY control vaccination. All receptors derive from an adult in good health.

The chain employs TRBV11-2 and TRBJ2-5; TRBD1 might be the D (5 bases). Trimming cost V 0 bases and J 7 bases, with 15 bases left between them. The germline gives CDR1 SGHAT, CDR2 FQNNGV. This CDR3 has 15 residues. The chain's CDR3 is CASSLEGREGATQYF. The CDR3 nucleotides are TGTGCCAGCAGCTTAGAGGGCAGGGAAGGGGCGACCCAGTACTTC.

This sequence joins TRBV30 and TRBJ2-3, with TRBD1 matching over 9 bases. The J segment lost 2 bases and the V segment lost 3 bases, leaving 6 bases of the junction unmatched. CDR1 is GTSNPN and CDR2 is SVGIG in the germline V gene (reference sequence). The length of the CDR3 is 15 residues. In DNA form, the CDR3 reads TGTGCCTGGAGGAAACAGGGGGCTTTCACAGATACGCAGTATTTT. Encoded protein: CAWRKQGAFTDTQYF.

This clone was observed a few times. The rearrangement links TRBV7-9 to TRBJ2-5; D is unresolved. Between the trimmed V and J ends, which lost 5 bases and 5 bases, there was a span of 18 bases. The germline V gene encodes CDR1 SEHNR and CDR2 FQNEAQ (reference sequence). The CDR3 covers 15 residues. DNA of the CDR3: TGTGCCAGCAGCCCCCCCTTTCGCCAGGTGGAGACCCAGTACTTC. Translating it yields CASSPPFRQVETQYF.

This clone has only a few counts. The genes are TRBV4-1 and TRBJ2-7; 13 nucleotides agree with TRBD2. The V segment lost 3 bases and the J segment 4 bases; nucleotides outside the gene matches: 3. CDR3 length equals 15 residues. Germline assignment: CDR1 MGHRA and CDR2 YSYEKL. CDR3: CASSHRLAGGYEQYF. CDR3 nucleotides: TGCGCCAGCAGCCATAGACTAGCGGGAGGTTACGAGCAGTACTTC.

This chain connects TRBV2 to TRBJ2-1; D is unresolved. V lost 4 bases and J lost 0, with 13 bases in between. The CDR3 has 16 amino acids. Germline loops: CDR1 SNHLY, CDR2 FYNNEI. CDR3 nucleotides: TGTGCCAGCAGTGGGGGTAGCATGAGCTCCTACAATGAGCAGTTCTTC. Translated: CASSGGSMSSYNEQFF.

In this sample, this clone turned up a few times. V is TRBV11-2 and J is TRBJ2-7, with D unclear. This CDR3 is 12 amino acids long. In germline, CDR1 is SGHAT, CDR2 FQNNGV. Deletions cut 5 bases from V and 6 bases from J, with 11 bases between. The CDR3 DNA reads as TGTGCCAGCAGCCCCTCCCGATCCGAGCAGTACTTC. Its translation is CASSPSRSEQYF.

This clone was counted a single time. This chain joins TRBV25-1 and TRBJ1-1; D gene unclear. The CDR3 sequence is 11 residues long. Looked up from germline, CDR1 is MGHDK and CDR2 is SYGVNS. Deletions cut 6 bases from V and 12 bases from J, with 14 bases between. The CDR3, as DNA: TGTGCCAGCAGCCGGACCGATGTATCTTTCTTT. Translating gives CASSRTDVSFF.